These T cell receptor beta chains were read from a single sample in a study of technical replicates of blood from several donors. Sequenced by immunoSEQ multiplex PCR; TCRdb stores in-frame clones only, minus some. This table holds more than 65,000 clones, approximately 78% found once. Sequencing used PBMCs. These receptors all stem from a human donor in good health. Some clones in this sample may be carry-over from other donors' samples. Both conserved end residues are part of each CDR3. Each record gives: D gene, clone size, V gene, J gene, CDR3 DNA, CDR3 protein. The D gene is left open where the match is weak. Clone size appears in some rows only: once, few, many, or a class for an expanded clone.

NA	NA	TRBV2	TRBJ2-2	TGTGCCAGAACCTACAGGGAAGACACCGGGGAGCTGTTTTTT	CARTYREDTGELFF
NA	NA	TRBV30	TRBJ2-1	TGTGCCTGGAGTCTCGCCTACAATGAGCAGTTCTTC	CAWSLAYNEQFF
NA	NA	TRBV6-6	TRBJ1-5	TGTGCCAGCAGTTTATCCCAGGGAAGCAATCAGCCCCAGCATTTT	CASSLSQGSNQPQHF
TRBD1	NA	TRBV2	TRBJ2-3	TGTGCCAGCAGTGCCTGGACAGGGGGTTTCGGGGTTACGCAGTATTTT	CASSAWTGGFGVTQYF
TRBD2	few	TRBV7-8	TRBJ2-1	TGTGCCAGCAGCGAACGAATAGGACTAGCGGGGGACAAGGGGCAGTTCTTC	CASSERIGLAGDKGQFF
NA	NA	TRBV4-1	TRBJ1-2	TGCGCCAGCGTCGGGTTCGGAAGCTATGGCTACACCTTC	CASVGFGSYGYTF
TRBD2	NA	TRBV5-6	TRBJ2-3	TGTGCCAGCAGCCCTTTTGAGCGGGGGTGGTGGACAGATACGCAGTATTTT	CASSPFERGWWTDTQYF
TRBD1	few	TRBV4-1	TRBJ1-6	TGCGCCAGCAGCCACCGGGACAGTAATTCACCCCTCCACTTT	CASSHRDSNSPLHF
TRBD2	NA	TRBV11-2	TRBJ2-1	TGTGCCAGCAGCCGGACTAGCGGGGGTAATGAGCAGTTCTTC	CASSRTSGGNEQFF
TRBD1	once	TRBV27	TRBJ2-6	TGTGCCAGCAGTTCAAGGACAGGGCTCCGCTCTGGGGCCAACGTCCTGACTTTC	CASSSRTGLRSGANVLTF